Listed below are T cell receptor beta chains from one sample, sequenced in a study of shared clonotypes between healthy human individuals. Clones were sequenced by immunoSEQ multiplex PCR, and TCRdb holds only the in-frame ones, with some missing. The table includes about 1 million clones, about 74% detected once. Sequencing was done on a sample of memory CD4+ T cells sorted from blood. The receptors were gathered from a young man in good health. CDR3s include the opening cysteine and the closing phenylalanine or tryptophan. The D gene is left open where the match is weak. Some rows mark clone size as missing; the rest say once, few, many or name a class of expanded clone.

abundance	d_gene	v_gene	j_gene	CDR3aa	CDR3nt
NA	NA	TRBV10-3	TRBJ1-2	CAISERGGTANYGYTF	TGTGCCATCAGTGAAAGAGGGGGAACCGCTAACTATGGCTACACCTTC
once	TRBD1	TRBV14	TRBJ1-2	CASSDGGDSTF	TGTGCCAGCAGCGACGGCGGGGACAGCACCTTC
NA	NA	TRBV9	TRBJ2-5	CASSPWLSVGETQYF	TGTGCCAGCAGCCCCTGGTTGTCGGTCGGAGAGACCCAGTACTTC
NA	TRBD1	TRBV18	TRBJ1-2	CASSPDRNNYGYTF	TGTGCCAGCTCACCGGACAGGAATAACTATGGCTACACCTTC
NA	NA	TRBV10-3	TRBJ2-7	CAISEGGPSYEQYF	TGTGCCATCAGTGAAGGGGGGCCCTCCTACGAGCAGTACTTC
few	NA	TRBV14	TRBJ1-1	CASSQDWTNEAFF	TGTGCCAGCAGCCAAGATTGGACGAATGAAGCTTTCTTT
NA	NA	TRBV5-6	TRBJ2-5	CASSPGLHLETQYF	TGTGCCAGCAGCCCCGGACTCCACCTGGAGACCCAGTACTTC
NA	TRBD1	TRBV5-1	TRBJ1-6	CASSITGTANSPLHF	TGCGCCAGCAGCATCACCGGGACAGCCAATTCACCCCTCCACTTT
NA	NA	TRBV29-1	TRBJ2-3	CSFKEGGSTDTQYF	TGCAGCTTCAAGGAGGGGGGGAGCACAGATACGCAGTATTTT
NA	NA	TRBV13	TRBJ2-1	CASSPVVPVSSYNEQFF	TGTGCCAGCAGCCCCGTAGTGCCGGTTAGCTCCTACAATGAGCAGTTCTTC
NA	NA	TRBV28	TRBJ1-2	CASSLKARYTF	TGTGCCAGCAGTTTAAAGGCTCGCTACACCTTC
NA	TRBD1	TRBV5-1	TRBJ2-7	CASSLDRNYEQYF	TGCGCCAGCAGCCTGGACAGGAACTACGAGCAGTACTTC
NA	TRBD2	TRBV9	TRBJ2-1	CASSVEAGGYNEQFF	TGTGCCAGCAGCGTAGAAGCGGGGGGGTACAATGAGCAGTTCTTC
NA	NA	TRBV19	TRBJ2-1	CASSILERDNEQFF	TGTGCCAGTAGTATACTTGAACGGGACAATGAGCAGTTCTTC
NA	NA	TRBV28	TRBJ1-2	CASSPGAGTYGYTF	TGTGCCAGCAGTCCCGGGGCAGGGACCTATGGCTACACCTTC
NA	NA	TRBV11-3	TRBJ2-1	CASSLGQYYNEQFF	TGTGCCAGCAGCTTAGGACAGTACTACAATGAGCAGTTCTTC
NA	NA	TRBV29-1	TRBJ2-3	CSVELTGGLPGSTDTQYF	TGCAGCGTTGAACTAACGGGGGGCCTTCCGGGGAGCACAGATACGCAGTATTTT
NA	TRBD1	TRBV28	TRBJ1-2	CATGRDRGHGYTF	TGTGCCACAGGAAGGGACAGGGGGCACGGCTACACCTTC
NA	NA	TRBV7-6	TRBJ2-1	CASSASFGFMYNEQFF	TGTGCCAGCAGCGCAAGTTTTGGTTTTATGTACAATGAGCAGTTCTTC
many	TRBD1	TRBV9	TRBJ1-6	CASSVGTGGNSPLHF	TGTGCCAGCAGCGTAGGGACAGGGGGTAATTCACCCCTCCACTTT
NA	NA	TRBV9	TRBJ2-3	CASSGGERPDDTQYF	TGTGCCAGCAGCGGCGGGGAGCGACCAGACGATACGCAGTATTTT
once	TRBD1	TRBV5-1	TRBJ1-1	CASGQGTNTEAFF	TGCGCCAGCGGACAGGGGACTAACACTGAAGCTTTCTTT
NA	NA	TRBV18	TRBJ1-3	CASSPQNRDTTNTIYF	TGTGCCAGCTCACCACAAAACCGGGACACAACAAACACCATATATTTT
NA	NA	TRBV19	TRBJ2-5	CASSTHSGRETQYF	TGTGCCAGTAGTACCCATAGCGGTAGGGAGACCCAGTACTTC
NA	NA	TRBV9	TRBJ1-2	CASSPGTGGYTF	TGTGCCAGCAGCCCCGGGACCGGAGGCTACACCTTC
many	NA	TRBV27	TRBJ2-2	CASSFQRDTGELFF	TGTGCCAGCAGTTTTCAGCGGGACACCGGGGAGCTGTTTTTT
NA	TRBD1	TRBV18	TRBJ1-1	CASSATGGTEAFF	TGTGCCAGCTCGGCAACAGGGGGCACTGAAGCTTTCTTT
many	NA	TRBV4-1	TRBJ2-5	CASSQEGSAETQYF	TGCGCCAGCAGCCAAGAGGGTAGCGCCGAGACCCAGTACTTC
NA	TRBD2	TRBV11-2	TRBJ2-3	CASSQGSRPAGEDTQYF	TGTGCCAGCAGTCAAGGGTCCCGTCCAGCGGGAGAGGATACGCAGTATTTT
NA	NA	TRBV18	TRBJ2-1	CASSPNWYNEQFF	TGTGCCAGCTCACCTAATTGGTACAATGAGCAGTTCTTC
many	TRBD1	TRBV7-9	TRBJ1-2	CASSSWTGPNDGYTF	TGTGCCAGCAGCTCTTGGACAGGGCCAAATGATGGCTACACCTTC
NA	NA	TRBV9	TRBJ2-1	CASRRLAYNEQFF	TGTGCCAGCAGGAGACTGGCCTACAATGAGCAGTTCTTC
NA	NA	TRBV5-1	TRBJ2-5	CASSLSGKETQYF	TGCGCCAGCAGCTTGTCGGGTAAAGAGACCCAGTACTTC
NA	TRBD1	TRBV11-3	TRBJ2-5	CASSLGDRATETQYF	TGTGCCAGCAGCTTAGGGGACAGGGCGACGGAGACCCAGTACTTC
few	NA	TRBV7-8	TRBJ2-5	CASSLDGGGLLPTTQYF	TGTGCCAGCAGCTTAGATGGAGGGGGACTCCTACCCACTACCCAGTACTTC
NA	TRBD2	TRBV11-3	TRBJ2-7	CASSLHLSGTSYEQYF	TGTGCCAGCAGCTTACACCTGAGCGGGACCTCCTACGAGCAGTACTTC
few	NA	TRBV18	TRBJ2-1	CASSPPAGFNEQFF	TGTGCCAGCTCACCACCAGCAGGGTTCAATGAGCAGTTCTTC
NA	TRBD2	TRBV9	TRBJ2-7	CASSPGLATYEQYF	TGTGCCAGCAGCCCTGGACTAGCCACCTACGAGCAGTACTTC
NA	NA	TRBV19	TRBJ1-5	CASRSQSQPQHF	TGTGCCAGTAGGTCACAATCCCAGCCCCAGCATTTT
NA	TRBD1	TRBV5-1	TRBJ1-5	CASSGGTGSNQPQHF	TGCGCCAGCAGCGGGGGGACAGGGAGCAATCAGCCCCAGCATTTT
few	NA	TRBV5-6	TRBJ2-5	CASSGTDLGETQYF	TGTGCCAGCAGCGGGACGGACCTCGGGGAGACCCAGTACTTC
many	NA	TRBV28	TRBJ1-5	CASSLGVQPQHF	TGTGCCAGCAGCCTGGGGGTACAGCCCCAGCATTTT